This T cell receptor (beta chain) came from a study of blood T cell repertoires in COVID-19. The length of the CDR3 is 15 residues. V was pared by 5 bases and J by 4 bases, with 7 bases of the junction left unmatched. Germline V lookup: CDR1 SGHVS, CDR2 FQNEAQ. Per the original data handling: Researchers report that nucleated cell counts were estimated from reference gene primer amplification. Sequencing used immunoSEQ multiplex PCR; TCRdb keeps in-frame clones, though not all of them. That table supplies the V and J calls and clone size; D and trimming were determined from the DNA. The data hold 300,000 to 400,000 clones, with around 91% observed a single time. This clone has a handful of counts.

The sequenced sample was peripheral blood. The TCR originated in a woman younger than 35 who had recovered from COVID-19. The gene calls are TRBV7-8 and TRBJ2-1; TRBD2 aligns across 8 bases. This chain's CDR3 is CASSPITSGYNEQFF. The CDR3 nucleotides read TGTGCCAGCAGCCCCATTACTAGCGGTTACAATGAGCAGTTCTTC.